The clone carrying this T cell receptor (beta chain) was detected many times. Its antigen is still unknown. Unique molecular identifiers were incorporated into the prepared TCRbeta library. Using its own MiXCR run on the PCR reads, TCRdb lists one record per CDR3 protein. The top ten clones hold 2% to 2.5% of a sample with a few hundred thousand distinct CDR3 sequences, over 10% of them seen once. The V and J ends lost 7 bases and 2 bases respectively, with 9 bases between them. Germline V CDR1 and CDR2: SGHRS, YFSETQ. This CDR3 has 12 amino acids. The entry originates in a study of T-cell reconstitution after alpha-beta-depleted transplantation in children. Study results and limitations: After transplant, high TCRbeta diversity at day 60 in some patients arose from surviving recipient T cells and thymic progenitors. A year had passed since transplant, and T-cell counts and diversity by then came mostly from newly produced T cells. Reportedly, only several hundred clones from non-depleted graft cells drove alpha-beta T-cell counts at about two months.

Material: PBMCs, mostly from graft donor cells, obtained 360 days after TCRalphabeta/CD19-depleted stem cell transplant. This clonotype originated in a male patient between 5 and 17 years old who had a stem cell transplant for acute myeloid leukemia, so the T cells may come from the graft donor. The V and J genes are TRBV5-1 and TRBJ2-5, with unresolved D. CDR3 sequence: CASQEQQETQYF. The CDR3 bases are TGCGCCAGCCAGGAACAGCAAGAGACCCAGTACTTC.